The 3 T cell receptor beta chains below all came from one sample that was sequenced in a study of beta chain features in type 1 diabetes. Overall study findings and caveats: Shorter TCRB CDR3s, moderately but significantly so, marked every one of the four CD4+ subsets in Type 1 diabetes patients.

Their specific antigens are unknown. Reverse transcribing all isolated RNA meant expressed TCRB transcripts were sequenced. The table came from immunoSEQ multiplex PCR; TCRdb's copy has only in-frame clones and leaves some out. Of hundreds of thousands of clones listed, 10% to 15% are singletons. The sequenced material came from naive CD4+ T cells from blood. The receptors stem from a man aged 18 to 29 with type 1 diabetes.

The rearrangement joins TRBV27 to TRBJ2-3; tentatively, D is TRBD1 or TRBD2 (5 bases each). Trimming stripped 8 bases from V and 11 bases from J, with 14 bases between. The germline V gene has CDR1 MNHEY and CDR2 SMNVEV (reference sequence). The CDR3 is 11 amino acids. CDR3 coding DNA: TGTGCCAGCGGCAGAGGGGCGAGGCAGTATTTT. Its translation is CASGRGARQYF.

The chain joins TRBV7-3 to TRBJ2-1, with 10 bases aligning to TRBD2. Germline CDR1 reads SGHTA; CDR2 reads FQGTGA. Trimming at V came to 5 bases and at J to 3 bases, leaving 4 bases not matched to a gene. The CDR3 is made up of 15 amino acids. The CDR3 sequence is CASSPLAGGYNEQFF. As DNA, the CDR3 is TGTGCCAGCAGCCCGTTAGCGGGGGGCTACAATGAGCAGTTCTTC. Combining the CDR3 with reference TRBV7-3 and TRBJ2-1 gives the whole variable domain GAGVSQTPSNKVTEKGKYVELRCDPISGHTALYWYRQSLGQGPEFLIYFQGTGAADDSGLPNDRFFAVRPEGSVSTLKIQRTERGDSAVYLCASSPLAGGYNEQFFGPGTRLTVL.

This clone was picked up a small number of times. The V call is TRBV29-1, the J call TRBJ2-3, with 12 positions matching TRBD2. Trimming at V came to 6 bases and at J to 6 bases, leaving 7 bases not matched to a gene. CDR3 length: 14 amino acids. CDR1 is SQVTM and CDR2 is ANQGSEA in the germline V gene. The CDR3: CSVTTSGGWDTQYF. CDR3 coding DNA: TGCAGCGTCACCACTAGCGGGGGGTGGGATACGCAGTATTTT.